These T cell receptor beta chains were read from a single sample in a study of glioma-infiltrating T cells after dendritic cell vaccination. The data were produced by immunoSEQ multiplex PCR, yet TCRdb's version contains in-frame clones alone and is incomplete. The top ten clones hold 2% to 2.5% of a sample with tens of thousands of clones, around 87% of them seen once. The specimen was blood, collected after dendritic cell vaccination. All receptors come from a human donor with glioblastoma. The CDR3 runs from the conserved cysteine through the conserved F or W. The order of the fields is clone size, J gene, V gene, D gene, CDR3 DNA, CDR3 protein. D genes are given only for firm matches. Clone size is stated in some rows and not others, as once, few, many or a class when expanded.

size: NA
J: TRBJ2-7
V: TRBV19
D: NA
DNA: TGTGCCGGTAGTATAACCAGGGCCTACGAGCAGTACTTC
CDR3: CAGSITRAYEQYF

size: NA
J: TRBJ1-1
V: TRBV9
D: NA
DNA: TGTGCCGGCAGCGCGCGGCCTTCGAACACTGAAGCTTTCTTT
CDR3: CAGSARPSNTEAFF

size: NA
J: TRBJ2-7
V: TRBV5-1
D: NA
DNA: TGCGCCAGCAGCTTCCCAGACAGACTCTCCTACGAGCAGTACTTC
CDR3: CASSFPDRLSYEQYF

size: NA
J: TRBJ1-1
V: TRBV7-9
D: NA
DNA: TGTGCCAGCAGCTTAGCGATGCAGGGTGGCACTGAAGCTTTCTTT
CDR3: CASSLAMQGGTEAFF

size: few
J: TRBJ2-7
V: TRBV5-1
D: TRBD1
DNA: TGCGCCAGCAGCTTGTCACACAGGGGGCAGGAGCAGTACTTC
CDR3: CASSLSHRGQEQYF

size: NA
J: TRBJ2-5
V: TRBV5-1
D: TRBD2
DNA: TGCGCCAGCAGCTTGGCGGTACTAGCGGGGGTCCAAGAGACCCAGTACTTC
CDR3: CASSLAVLAGVQETQYF

size: NA
J: TRBJ2-7
V: TRBV6-1
D: NA
DNA: TGTGCCGGCAGTGATGTCAGGGAGCAGTACTTC
CDR3: CAGSDVREQYF

size: NA
J: TRBJ1-5
V: TRBV6-5
D: TRBD1
DNA: TGTGCCAGCAGTTCCTTCCCGACAGGGATTTATCAGCCCCAGCATTTT
CDR3: CASSSFPTGIYQPQHF

size: NA
J: TRBJ2-3
V: TRBV11-3
D: TRBD2
DNA: TGTGCCAGCAGCCAACGGGGACTAGCGACCAGCACAGATACGCAGTATTTT
CDR3: CASSQRGLATSTDTQYF

size: NA
J: TRBJ2-2
V: TRBV5-1
D: NA
DNA: TGCGCCAGCAGCGGGGACATTAGAGGGGAGCTGTTTTTT
CDR3: CASSGDIRGELFF

size: NA
J: TRBJ1-2
V: TRBV6-5
D: NA
DNA: TGTGCCAGCAGTTACGGGAAGGGCGGGGGAGGCTACACCTTC
CDR3: CASSYGKGGGGYTF

size: NA
J: TRBJ2-1
V: TRBV27
D: TRBD2
DNA: TGTGCCAGCAAGAAAGCGGGAGATCCCTACAATGAGCAGTTCTTC
CDR3: CASKKAGDPYNEQFF

size: NA
J: TRBJ2-5
V: TRBV5-1
D: TRBD2
DNA: TGCGCCAGCAGCTTGTTGGGAGCGGGGGGACAAGAGACCCAGTACTTC
CDR3: CASSLLGAGGQETQYF

size: NA
J: TRBJ2-3
V: TRBV5-5
D: TRBD2
DNA: TGTGCCAGCAGCTTGGCCATTAGCGGGAGTGCCACAGATACGCAGTATTTT
CDR3: CASSLAISGSATDTQYF

size: NA
J: TRBJ1-2
V: TRBV27
D: NA
DNA: TGTGCCAGCAGTTTGGGGGGTTCCTATGGCTACACCTTC
CDR3: CASSLGGSYGYTF

size: NA
J: TRBJ2-1
V: TRBV5-4
D: TRBD1
DNA: TGTGCCAGCAGCTTGGAGACAGGGGGCGTAAAGAATGAGCAGTTCTTC
CDR3: CASSLETGGVKNEQFF

size: NA
J: TRBJ1-4
V: TRBV6-5
D: TRBD1
DNA: TGTGCCAGCACCTCCCCCGGGACAGGGGTCCTAAAACTGTTTTTT
CDR3: CASTSPGTGVLKLFF

size: NA
J: TRBJ1-2
V: TRBV19
D: TRBD1
DNA: TGTGCCAGTAGTATGACAGGGTGGAACTATGGCTACACCTTC
CDR3: CASSMTGWNYGYTF

size: once
J: TRBJ1-1
V: TRBV27
D: NA
DNA: TGTGCCAGCAGTTTATCAGGGGGGAACACTGAAGCTTTCTTT
CDR3: CASSLSGGNTEAFF

size: few
J: TRBJ1-6
V: TRBV18
D: NA
DNA: TGTGCCAGCTCACCTCGGTCCATTGATAATTCACCCCTCCACTTT
CDR3: CASSPRSIDNSPLHF

size: NA
J: TRBJ1-6
V: TRBV7-2
D: NA
DNA: TGTGCCAGCAGCTCAGGTTTTTCACCCCTCCACTTT
CDR3: CASSSGFSPLHF

size: NA
J: TRBJ2-3
V: TRBV5-5
D: NA
DNA: TGTGCCAGCAGCTTGGGGAGCCGCACAGATACGCAGTATTTT
CDR3: CASSLGSRTDTQYF

size: NA
J: TRBJ1-2
V: TRBV9
D: NA
DNA: TGTGCCAGCAGCGCTGCCACAGGGTCATATGGCTACACCTTC
CDR3: CASSAATGSYGYTF

size: NA
J: TRBJ1-2
V: TRBV6-1
D: TRBD1
DNA: TGTGCCAGCAGTCGTGACAGGGGACGTGGCTACACCTTC
CDR3: CASSRDRGRGYTF

size: NA
J: TRBJ2-5
V: TRBV18
D: TRBD1
DNA: TGTGCCAGCTCACCATACCCAGGGGGAGAGACCCAGTACTTC
CDR3: CASSPYPGGETQYF

size: NA
J: TRBJ1-2
V: TRBV10-1
D: NA
DNA: TGCGCCAGCAGTAGGACAGCCCTTTATGGCTACACCTTC
CDR3: CASSRTALYGYTF

size: NA
J: TRBJ1-1
V: TRBV27
D: NA
DNA: TGTGCCAGCAGTCCGCAGAGGCCGAACACTGAAGCTTTCTTT
CDR3: CASSPQRPNTEAFF

size: NA
J: TRBJ1-3
V: TRBV5-1
D: NA
DNA: TGCGCCAGCAGCCCCAGTCCCGGAGGGATCTCTGGAAACACCATATATTTT
CDR3: CASSPSPGGISGNTIYF

size: NA
J: TRBJ1-2
V: TRBV2
D: NA
DNA: TGTGCCAGCAGCCCAGTCCCTAACTATGGCTACACCTTC
CDR3: CASSPVPNYGYTF

size: NA
J: TRBJ1-2
V: TRBV6-1
D: NA
DNA: TGTGCCAGCAGTGAAGGGGCCCTCGGCGGGTCCGCTGGCTATGGCTACACCTTC
CDR3: CASSEGALGGSAGYGYTF

size: once
J: TRBJ1-1
V: TRBV10-3
D: NA
DNA: TGTGCCATCAGTGACATGGCCATTGAAGCTTTCTTT
CDR3: CAISDMAIEAFF

size: NA
J: TRBJ2-5
V: TRBV30
D: NA
DNA: TGTGCCTCGGACTACAGGTACCAAGAGACCCAGTACTTC
CDR3: CASDYRYQETQYF

size: NA
J: TRBJ2-1
V: TRBV27
D: NA
DNA: TGTGCCAGCAGAGCGGGGCAGGGGGCTTGGAATGAGCAGTTCTTC
CDR3: CASRAGQGAWNEQFF

size: NA
J: TRBJ1-2
V: TRBV23-1
D: TRBD1
DNA: TGCGCCAGCAGTCAAAACCGGACAGGAGACATGGGAAGCTACACCTTC
CDR3: CASSQNRTGDMGSYTF

size: NA
J: TRBJ1-5
V: TRBV4-1
D: NA
DNA: TGCGCCAGCAGCCTTACAGAGCGCAATCAGCCCCAGCATTTT
CDR3: CASSLTERNQPQHF

size: NA
J: TRBJ1-5
V: TRBV27
D: TRBD1
DNA: TGTGCCAGCAGTTTATTTTCAGGGGGCAGCAATCAGCCCCAGCATTTT
CDR3: CASSLFSGGSNQPQHF

size: NA
J: TRBJ2-7
V: TRBV7-3
D: NA
DNA: TGTGCCAGCAGCCCTTCGGGTGAAGCGCAGTACTTC
CDR3: CASSPSGEAQYF

size: NA
J: TRBJ2-2
V: TRBV9
D: TRBD2
DNA: TGTGCCAGCAGCGTGCTTAGCGGGAGAGACACCGGGGAGCTGTTTTTT
CDR3: CASSVLSGRDTGELFF

size: NA
J: TRBJ1-5
V: TRBV2
D: NA
DNA: TGTGCCAGCAGTGTGCAGGGTAATCAGCCCCAGCATTTT
CDR3: CASSVQGNQPQHF

size: NA
J: TRBJ2-5
V: TRBV10-1
D: NA
DNA: TGCGCCAGCAGTGATGATTTTAGAGAGACCCAGTACTTC
CDR3: CASSDDFRETQYF

size: NA
J: TRBJ1-3
V: TRBV28
D: NA
DNA: TGTGCCAGCACCGCGCCGAGATCTGGAAACACCATATATTTT
CDR3: CASTAPRSGNTIYF

size: few
J: TRBJ1-2
V: TRBV9
D: NA
DNA: TGTGCCAGCAGCGTGTCCCCCGTTGGGGGGTCTGGCTACACCTTC
CDR3: CASSVSPVGGSGYTF

size: few
J: TRBJ1-3
V: TRBV5-5
D: TRBD1
DNA: TGTGCCAGCAGCTTAACACAGGGGGCGCGGGGAAACACCATATATTTT
CDR3: CASSLTQGARGNTIYF

size: NA
J: TRBJ2-4
V: TRBV6-1
D: TRBD1
DNA: TGTGCCAGCAGGGACAGGGTAACCAAAAACATTCAGTACTTC
CDR3: CASRDRVTKNIQYF

size: NA
J: TRBJ1-2
V: TRBV5-1
D: TRBD1
DNA: TGCGCCAGCAGCCCACGGACAGGGGGCGCTGAAAGCTACACCTTC
CDR3: CASSPRTGGAESYTF

size: NA
J: TRBJ1-5
V: TRBV5-3
D: NA
DNA: TGTGCCAGAAGCTGTCCCCGAGGAGCGAGCAATCAGCCCCAGCATTTT
CDR3: CARSCPRGASNQPQHF

size: NA
J: TRBJ1-1
V: TRBV6-5
D: NA
DNA: TGTGCCAGCAGTAGCGGGGTCGCTTTCTTT
CDR3: CASSSGVAFF

size: NA
J: TRBJ2-5
V: TRBV7-2
D: TRBD1
DNA: TGTGCCAGCAGTGGTAGAGGGGGCGAGGAGACCCAGTACTTC
CDR3: CASSGRGGEETQYF

size: NA
J: TRBJ2-7
V: TRBV19
D: NA
DNA: TGTGCCAGTAGTATGGCAGGCTCAATTTCCTACGAGCAGTACTTC
CDR3: CASSMAGSISYEQYF

size: NA
J: TRBJ1-2
V: TRBV6-1
D: NA
DNA: TGTGCCAGCAGTGAAGCTGGGACACTCTATGGCTACACCTTC
CDR3: CASSEAGTLYGYTF

size: NA
J: TRBJ2-7
V: TRBV7-9
D: TRBD1
DNA: TGTGCCAGCAGCGGTGCACGGGGACAGACAGGCTCCTACGAGCAGTACTTC
CDR3: CASSGARGQTGSYEQYF

size: NA
J: TRBJ1-1
V: TRBV30
D: NA
DNA: TGTGCCTTCAACGGGGTGGGCACTGAAGCTTTCTTT
CDR3: CAFNGVGTEAFF

size: NA
J: TRBJ1-5
V: TRBV2
D: NA
DNA: TGTGCCAGCAGTGAATTAGGAGACAGCCTTGGAAATCAGCCCCAGCATTTT
CDR3: CASSELGDSLGNQPQHF

size: NA
J: TRBJ2-1
V: TRBV6-1
D: NA
DNA: TGTGCCAGCAGTGATATGTTTAGGGGGGGAAATGAGCAGTTCTTC
CDR3: CASSDMFRGGNEQFF